This T cell receptor (beta chain) is drawn from a study of blood T cell repertoires in COVID-19. Study overall: PBMCs, B-cell-depleted T cells, or T cells were the source of the cDNA or gDNA that made up the material.

Some clones are missing from TCRdb's copy, which holds only in-frame ones; the method was immunoSEQ multiplex PCR. The data show 200,000 to 300,000 clones, with roughly 79% seen just once and 6.5% to 9.5% held by the top ten. This CDR3 has 14 residues. The ends lost 5 bases at V and 4 bases at J; junction bases unmatched: 7. Per the germline V gene, CDR1 is SEHNR and CDR2 is FQNEAQ (reference sequence). This sequence originates from a woman of 80 years or more with COVID-19, enrolled during active disease. The sample was peripheral blood. The chain is built from TRBV7-9 and TRBJ1-2, with 7 positions matching TRBD1. In nucleotides, the CDR3 is TGTGCCAGCAGCCCGACAGGGCTGGTCTATGGCTACACCTTC. As protein: CASSPTGLVYGYTF.